These T cell receptor beta chains were read from a single sample in a study of shared clonotypes between healthy human individuals. Only in-frame clones appear in the TCRdb table, and some are missing; sequencing was by immunoSEQ multiplex PCR. The repertoire holds about 470,000 clones, around 75% seen once, with less than 15% in the top ten. The sample consisted of PBMCs. These receptors were collected from a woman in her forties in good health. Some clones in this sample may be carry-over from other donors' samples. Each CDR3 is given with its conserved first and last residue. D genes are given only for firm matches. Rows give clone size only sometimes, using once, few, many, or a class for an expanded clone.

J: TRBJ2-7; D: TRBD2; size: -; V: TRBV7-3; CDR3: CASSRGDGLAGVGEQYF; DNA: TGTGCCAGCAGCCGAGGGGACGGACTAGCGGGAGTCGGCGAGCAGTACTTC
J: TRBJ2-1; D: TRBD2; size: -; V: TRBV5-4; CDR3: CASSRGLASANEQFF; DNA: TGTGCCAGCAGCCGGGGACTAGCGAGCGCGAATGAGCAGTTCTTC
J: TRBJ1-5; D: TRBD1; size: once; V: TRBV7-2; CDR3: CASSLEGAGGQPQHF; DNA: TGTGCCAGCAGCTTAGAGGGGGCAGGGGGTCAGCCCCAGCATTTT
J: TRBJ2-5; D: -; size: once; V: TRBV5-1; CDR3: CASSTREPTLGETQYF; DNA: TGCGCCAGCAGTACCCGGGAGCCGACGTTGGGAGAGACCCAGTACTTC
J: TRBJ2-1; D: -; size: -; V: TRBV14; CDR3: CASSPLGPIYEQFF; DNA: TGTGCCAGCAGTCCCCTCGGACCGATTTATGAGCAGTTCTTC
J: TRBJ2-4; D: -; size: -; V: TRBV7-8; CDR3: CASSIGDIQYF; DNA: TGTGCCAGCAGTATTGGGGACATTCAGTACTTC
J: TRBJ2-7; D: -; size: -; V: TRBV11-2; CDR3: CASSLLQGRGSYEQYF; DNA: TGTGCCAGCAGCTTACTACAGGGACGGGGCTCCTACGAGCAGTACTTC
J: TRBJ1-2; D: -; size: -; V: TRBV11-1; CDR3: CASSLNTGQINYGYTF; DNA: TGTGCCAGCAGCTTAAACACTGGACAGATTAACTATGGCTACACCTTC
J: TRBJ2-2; D: -; size: -; V: TRBV2; CDR3: CASSVRVIGELFF; DNA: TGTGCCAGCAGTGTTAGAGTGATCGGGGAGCTGTTTTTT
J: TRBJ2-7; D: -; size: -; V: TRBV7-9; CDR3: CASSLADGSEQYF; DNA: TGTGCCAGCAGCTTAGCGGATGGGAGCGAGCAGTACTTC
J: TRBJ2-2; D: -; size: -; V: TRBV7-3; CDR3: CASSLSIHGELFF; DNA: TGTGCCAGCAGCTTAAGTATCCACGGGGAGCTGTTTTTT
J: TRBJ2-7; D: TRBD2; size: -; V: TRBV2; CDR3: CASGWTSGIKEQYF; DNA: TGTGCCAGCGGATGGACTAGCGGGATTAAGGAGCAGTACTTC
J: TRBJ2-1; D: -; size: few; V: TRBV11-3; CDR3: CASSLSRLSNEQFF; DNA: TGTGCCAGCAGCTTATCCCGGCTTAGCAATGAGCAGTTCTTC
J: TRBJ2-1; D: TRBD2; size: -; V: TRBV30; CDR3: CAWAGVAGRYNEQFF; DNA: TGTGCCTGGGCAGGGGTAGCGGGACGCTACAATGAGCAGTTCTTC
J: TRBJ2-1; D: -; size: many; V: TRBV5-8; CDR3: CASNNNEQFF; DNA: TGTGCCAGCAACAACAATGAGCAGTTCTTC
J: TRBJ1-4; D: -; size: -; V: TRBV19; CDR3: CATSRWSGAEKLFF; DNA: TGTGCCACTTCACGGTGGTCAGGGGCCGAAAAACTGTTTTTT
J: TRBJ2-7; D: TRBD1; size: -; V: TRBV27; CDR3: CASSGAGTAYEQYF; DNA: TGTGCCAGCAGTGGAGCTGGGACAGCCTACGAGCAGTACTTC
J: TRBJ2-3; D: TRBD2; size: -; V: TRBV9; CDR3: CASSRKAGATDTQYF; DNA: TGTGCCAGCAGCCGCAAGGCGGGAGCCACAGATACGCAGTATTTT
J: TRBJ2-7; D: -; size: -; V: TRBV7-3; CDR3: CASSLFGGRTYEQYF; DNA: TGTGCCAGCAGCTTATTTGGGGGGCGAACCTACGAGCAGTACTTC
J: TRBJ2-7; D: -; size: -; V: TRBV6-1; CDR3: CAIHPGTLPYEQYF; DNA: TGTGCCATTCACCCCGGGACACTTCCTTACGAGCAGTACTTC
J: TRBJ2-3; D: -; size: -; V: TRBV5-1; CDR3: CASREVTDTQYF; DNA: TGCGCCAGCAGGGAAGTAACAGATACGCAGTATTTT
J: TRBJ2-2; D: TRBD1; size: -; V: TRBV6-1; CDR3: CASSAGTGAGELFF; DNA: TGTGCCAGCAGTGCCGGGACAGGGGCGGGGGAGCTGTTTTTT
J: TRBJ2-3; D: -; size: -; V: TRBV7-9; CDR3: CASSLGLTDTQYF; DNA: TGTGCCAGCAGCTTAGGGCTAACAGATACGCAGTATTTT
J: TRBJ2-5; D: -; size: -; V: TRBV4-1; CDR3: CASRPGFQETQYF; DNA: TGCGCCAGCAGGCCAGGCTTCCAAGAGACCCAGTACTTC
J: TRBJ1-4; D: -; size: -; V: TRBV4-3; CDR3: CASSGTDLNEKLFF; DNA: TGCGCCAGCAGCGGGACTGATTTAAATGAAAAACTGTTTTTT
J: TRBJ1-5; D: -; size: -; V: TRBV19; CDR3: CASTNPQNSNQPQHF; DNA: TGTGCCAGCACTAACCCCCAGAATAGCAATCAGCCCCAGCATTTT
J: TRBJ2-7; D: TRBD2; size: -; V: TRBV18; CDR3: CASSPPGTSSSYEQYF; DNA: TGTGCCAGCTCACCTCCCGGGACTAGCAGCTCCTACGAGCAGTACTTC